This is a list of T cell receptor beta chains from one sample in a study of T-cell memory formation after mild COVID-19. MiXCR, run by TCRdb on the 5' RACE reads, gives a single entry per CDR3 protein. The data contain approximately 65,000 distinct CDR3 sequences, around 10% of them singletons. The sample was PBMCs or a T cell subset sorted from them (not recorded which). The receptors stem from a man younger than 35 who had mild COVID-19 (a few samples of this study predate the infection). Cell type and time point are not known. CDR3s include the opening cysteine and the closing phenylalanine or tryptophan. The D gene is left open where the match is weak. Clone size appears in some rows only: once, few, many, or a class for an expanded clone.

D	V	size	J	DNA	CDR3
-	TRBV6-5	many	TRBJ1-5	TGTGCCAGCAGCCTCAACCCCTCTGGTCAGCCCCAGCATTTT	CASSLNPSGQPQHF
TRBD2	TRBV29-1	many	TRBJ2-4	TGCAGCGTTGTCATTGGGGGGACTAGCGGTGTCAAAAACATTCAGTACTTC	CSVVIGGTSGVKNIQYF
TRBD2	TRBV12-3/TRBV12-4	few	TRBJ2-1	TGTGCCAGCAGTTTATCGAGCGGGGGATACAATGAGCAGTTCTTC	CASSLSSGGYNEQFF
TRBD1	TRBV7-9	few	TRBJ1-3	TGTGCCAGCAGCTTAGGACAGGGGAACACCATATATTTT	CASSLGQGNTIYF
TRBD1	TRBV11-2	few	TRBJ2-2	TGTGCCAGCAGCTCCCTGGGGGGGACAGGGTTCGCCGGGGAGCTGTTTTTT	CASSSLGGTGFAGELFF
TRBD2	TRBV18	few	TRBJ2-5	TGTGCCAGCTCACCGCGGGAGGAAGAGACCCAGTACTTC	CASSPREEETQYF
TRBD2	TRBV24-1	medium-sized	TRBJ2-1	TGTGCCACCAGTGATCCTCGCGCGGGGGGGCGCTACAATGAGCAGTTCTTC	CATSDPRAGGRYNEQFF
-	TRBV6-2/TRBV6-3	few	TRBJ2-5	TGTGCCAGCAGTTATGGACCGGGTGAGACCCAGTACTTC	CASSYGPGETQYF
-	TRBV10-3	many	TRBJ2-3	TGTGCCATCAGTGAGAGGGGGGGAGTATATACGCAGTATTTT	CAISERGGVYTQYF
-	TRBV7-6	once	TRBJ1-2	TGTGCCACCAGGCCGGATCGAGGCGATGGCTACACCTTC	CATRPDRGDGYTF
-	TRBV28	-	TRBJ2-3	TGTGCCAGCAGTCTTCCCCTGACCACAGATACGCAGTATTTT	CASSLPLTTDTQYF
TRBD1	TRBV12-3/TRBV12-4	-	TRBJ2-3	TGTGCCAGCAGACCGACAGGGCATCGGCAGTATTTT	CASRPTGHRQYF
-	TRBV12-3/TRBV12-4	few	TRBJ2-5	TGTGCCAGCAGTCTCGACACGTACCAAGAGACCCAGTACTTC	CASSLDTYQETQYF
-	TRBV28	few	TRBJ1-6	TGTGCCAGCAGGGAGGGCGGGGGCGCCTCACCCCTCCACTTT	CASREGGGASPLHF
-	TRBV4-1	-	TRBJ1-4	TGCGCCAGCAGCCAAGAGCGTCTGACTTCGGAAAAACTGTTTTTT	CASSQERLTSEKLFF
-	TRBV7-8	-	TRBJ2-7	TGTGCCAGCAGCTTAGACTTAAACAGCAATCAGCAGTACTTC	CASSLDLNSNQQYF
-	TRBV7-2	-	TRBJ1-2	TGTGCCAGCAGCTTATTTAGTCCGGGGCCCACTCGGAACTATGGCTACACCTTC	CASSLFSPGPTRNYGYTF
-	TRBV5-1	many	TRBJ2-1	TGCGCCAGCAGCCCCAGGAGCGGTGAGCTCGGTGAGCAGTTCTTC	CASSPRSGELGEQFF
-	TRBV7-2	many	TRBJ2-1	TGTGCCAGCAGCATCAGTAGGAATGAGCAGTTCTTC	CASSISRNEQFF
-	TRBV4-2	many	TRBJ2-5	TGTGCCAGCAGCCAAGGTTTCGCGGTCCAAGAGACCCAGTACTTC	CASSQGFAVQETQYF
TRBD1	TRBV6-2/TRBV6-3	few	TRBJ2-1	TGTGCCAGCAGTCGGACTGGGACAGGGCTGAAGCAGTTCTTC	CASSRTGTGLKQFF
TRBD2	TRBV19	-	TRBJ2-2	TGTGCCAGTAGTCCCTATCAGCGGGGGGACGGCACCGGGGAGCTGTTTTTT	CASSPYQRGDGTGELFF
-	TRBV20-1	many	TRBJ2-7	TGCAGTGCTAGCTGGCAAACCGGCGAGCAGTACTTC	CSASWQTGEQYF
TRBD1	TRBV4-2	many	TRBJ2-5	TGTGCCAGCAGCCCGATTCCGGGACAGGGTCAGGAGACCCAGTACTTC	CASSPIPGQGQETQYF
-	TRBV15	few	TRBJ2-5	TGTGCCACCAGCGGAGGGACAAATATACAAGAGACCCAGTACTTC	CATSGGTNIQETQYF
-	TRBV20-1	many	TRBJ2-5	TGCAGTGCTAGAGCCAAGGGGGGGGTGGAGACCCAGTACTTC	CSARAKGGVETQYF
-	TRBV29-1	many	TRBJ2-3	TGCAGCGTTGACAAATCCGGACAGAGCACAGATACGCAGTATTTT	CSVDKSGQSTDTQYF
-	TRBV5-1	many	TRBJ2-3	TGCGCCAGCAGCTTGGCCTCCGTCCTGCGGGATACGCAGTATTTT	CASSLASVLRDTQYF
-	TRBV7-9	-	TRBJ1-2	TGTGCCAGCAGTCCAGGAGACGGTGACTATGGCTACACCTTC	CASSPGDGDYGYTF
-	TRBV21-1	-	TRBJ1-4	TGTGCCAGCTCCCGGACAGGTACCAATGAAAAACTGTTTTTT	CASSRTGTNEKLFF
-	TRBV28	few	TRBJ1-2	TGTGCCAGCAGTTTAAACTCACTCAGGGTGCTCTATGGCTACACCTTC	CASSLNSLRVLYGYTF
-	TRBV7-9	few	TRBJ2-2	TGTGCCAGCAGCTTAAGCGTCGGGGAGCTGTTTTTT	CASSLSVGELFF
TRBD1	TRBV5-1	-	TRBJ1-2	TGCGCCAGCAGCTTGGGGGGCAGGGACAGGATCTATGGCTACACCTTC	CASSLGGRDRIYGYTF
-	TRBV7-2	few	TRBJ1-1	TGTGCCAGCAGCTTAGGCCGGGGGGATCGAGCTTTCTTT	CASSLGRGDRAFF
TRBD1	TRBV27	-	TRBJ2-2	TGTGCCAGCAGTCGTCCGGGACAGGGGACCACCGGGGAGCTGTTTTTT	CASSRPGQGTTGELFF
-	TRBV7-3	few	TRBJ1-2	TGTGCCAGCAGCTTAGGGCAGGGGATCAATGGCTACACCTTC	CASSLGQGINGYTF
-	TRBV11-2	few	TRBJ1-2	TGTGCCAGCAGCTTATTATCCCCCCGGACAGCCAACTATGGCTACACCTTC	CASSLLSPRTANYGYTF
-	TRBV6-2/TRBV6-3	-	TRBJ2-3	TGTGCCAGCAGTTACTCCCCAGAGGCAGATACGCAGTATTTT	CASSYSPEADTQYF
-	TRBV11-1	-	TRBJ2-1	TGTGCCAGCACCATCGAAAATGAGCAGTTCTTC	CASTIENEQFF
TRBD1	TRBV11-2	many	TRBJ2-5	TGTGCCAGCAGCCGCCGGACAGGGGGGTCAGAGACCCAGTACTTC	CASSRRTGGSETQYF
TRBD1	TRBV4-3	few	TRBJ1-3	TGCGCCAGCAGCCAAGATCGTGTGACAGGGGTTCCGGGGAGGAACACCATATATTTT	CASSQDRVTGVPGRNTIYF
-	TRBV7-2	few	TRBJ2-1	TGTGCCAGCAGCTTAAATCCCGCAGTCTCCTACAATGAGCAGTTCTTC	CASSLNPAVSYNEQFF
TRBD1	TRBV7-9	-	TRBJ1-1	TGTGCCAGCAGCCACAGGGGTGACACTGAAGCTTTCTTT	CASSHRGDTEAFF
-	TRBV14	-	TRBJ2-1	TGTGCCAGCAGCCAAGACCGCGGCGGTGGACTTTTGAGCTCCTACAATGAGCAGTTCTTC	CASSQDRGGGLLSSYNEQFF